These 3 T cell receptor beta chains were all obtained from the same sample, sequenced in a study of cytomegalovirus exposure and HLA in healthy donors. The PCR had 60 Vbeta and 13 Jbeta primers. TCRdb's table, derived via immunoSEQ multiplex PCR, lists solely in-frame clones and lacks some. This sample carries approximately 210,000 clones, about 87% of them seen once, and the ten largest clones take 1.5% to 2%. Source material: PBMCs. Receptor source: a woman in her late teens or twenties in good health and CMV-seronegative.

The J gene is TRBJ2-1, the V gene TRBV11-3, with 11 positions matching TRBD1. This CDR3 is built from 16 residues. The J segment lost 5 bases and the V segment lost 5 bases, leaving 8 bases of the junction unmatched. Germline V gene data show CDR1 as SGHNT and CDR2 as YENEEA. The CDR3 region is CASSQGQGATDNEQFF. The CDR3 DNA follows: TGTGCCAGCAGCCAAGGACAGGGGGCTACGGACAATGAGCAGTTCTTC.

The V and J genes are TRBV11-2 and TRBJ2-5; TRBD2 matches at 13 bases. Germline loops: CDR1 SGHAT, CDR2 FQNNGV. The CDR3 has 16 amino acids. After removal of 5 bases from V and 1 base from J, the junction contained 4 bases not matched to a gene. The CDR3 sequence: CASSPGLAGAQETQYF. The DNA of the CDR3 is TGTGCCAGCAGCCCAGGACTAGCGGGGGCCCAAGAGACCCAGTACTTC.

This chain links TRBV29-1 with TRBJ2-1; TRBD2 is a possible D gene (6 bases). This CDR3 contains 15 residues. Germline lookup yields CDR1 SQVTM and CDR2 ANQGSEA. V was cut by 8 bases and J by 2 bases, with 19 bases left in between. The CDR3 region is CSTRPRDFTYNEQFF. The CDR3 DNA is TGCAGCACCCGTCCCCGGGACTTCACCTACAATGAGCAGTTCTTC.